This T cell receptor (beta chain) was sequenced for a study of shared clonotypes between healthy human individuals. Profiled with immunoSEQ multiplex PCR; TCRdb holds only in-frame clones, not every one. Altogether about a million clones are present, roughly 77% being singletons, with the ten largest covering 0.89%. Between the trimmed V and J ends, which lost 0 bases and 0 bases, there was a span of 15 bases. The CDR3 extends over 18 amino acids. Germline CDR1 LGHNA, CDR2 YNFKEQ. This clone was seen only once. The sample consisted of memory CD4+ T cells from PBMCs. The sample's subset: CD45RA-negative fraction. The TCR comes from a man aged 18 to 30 in good health. Some clones in this sample may be carry-over from other donors' samples. The genes are TRBV4-2 and TRBJ1-3; the D is unclear. In DNA, the CDR3 is TGTGCCAGCAGCCAAGATCCCCACAGCTTCAGCTCTGGAAACACCATATATTTT. Protein: CASSQDPHSFSSGNTIYF.